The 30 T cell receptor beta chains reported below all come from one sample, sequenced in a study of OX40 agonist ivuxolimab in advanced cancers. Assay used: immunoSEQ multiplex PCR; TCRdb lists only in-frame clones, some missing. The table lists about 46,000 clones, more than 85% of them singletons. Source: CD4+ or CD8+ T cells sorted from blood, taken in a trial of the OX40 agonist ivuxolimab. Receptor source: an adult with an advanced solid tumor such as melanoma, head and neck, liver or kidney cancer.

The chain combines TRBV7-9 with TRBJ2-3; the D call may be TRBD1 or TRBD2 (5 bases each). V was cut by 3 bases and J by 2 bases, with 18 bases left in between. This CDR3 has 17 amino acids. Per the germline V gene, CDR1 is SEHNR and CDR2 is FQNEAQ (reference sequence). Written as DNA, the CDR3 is TGTGCCAGCAGCTTTACTCCCGGGTGGGGGTTCACAGATACGCAGTATTTT. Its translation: CASSFTPGWGFTDTQYF.

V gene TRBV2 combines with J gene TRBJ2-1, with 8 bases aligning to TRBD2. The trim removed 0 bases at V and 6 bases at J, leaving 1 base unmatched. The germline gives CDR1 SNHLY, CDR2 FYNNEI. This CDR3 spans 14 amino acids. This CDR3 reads CASSEAREVNEQFF. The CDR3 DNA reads TGTGCCAGCAGTGAAGCGCGGGAGGTCAATGAGCAGTTCTTC.

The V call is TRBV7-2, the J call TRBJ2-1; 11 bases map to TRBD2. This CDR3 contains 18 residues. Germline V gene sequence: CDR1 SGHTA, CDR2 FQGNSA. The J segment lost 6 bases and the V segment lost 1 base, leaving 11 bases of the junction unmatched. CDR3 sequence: CASSLGDSLAGVGNEQFF. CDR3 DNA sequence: TGTGCCAGCAGCTTAGGGGACTCACTAGCGGGAGTTGGCAATGAGCAGTTCTTC.

The DNA for the CDR3 is TGTGCCAGTACCTCTGGCCCTAACGAGCAGTACTTC. Translated, it gives CASTSGPNEQYF. The chain recombines TRBV19 with TRBJ2-7; D is unresolved. V lost 7 bases, J lost 5 bases, and 12 bases lay in between. CDR3 length: 12 amino acids. Germline CDR1 reads LNHDA; CDR2 reads SQIVND (reference sequence). Based on the CDR3 plus reference TRBV19 and TRBJ2-7, the full variable domain is DGGITQSPKYLFRKEGQNVTLSCEQNLNHDAMYWYRQDPGQGLRLIYYSQIVNDFQKGDIAEGYSVSREKKESFPLTVTSAQKNPTAFYLCASTSGPNEQYFGPGTRLTVT.

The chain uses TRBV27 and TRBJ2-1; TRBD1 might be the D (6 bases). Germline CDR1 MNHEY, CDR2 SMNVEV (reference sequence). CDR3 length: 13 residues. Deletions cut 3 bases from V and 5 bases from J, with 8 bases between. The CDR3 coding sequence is TGTGCCAGCAGTTTGGGGGCCAACAATGAGCAGTTCTTC. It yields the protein CASSLGANNEQFF.

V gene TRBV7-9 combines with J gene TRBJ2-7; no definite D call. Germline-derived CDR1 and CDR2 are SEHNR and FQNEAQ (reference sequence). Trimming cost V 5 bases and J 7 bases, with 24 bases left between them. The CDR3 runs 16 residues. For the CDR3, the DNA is TGTGCCAGCAGCCACTCCAATCGCAGATACGACGGAGAGCAGTACTTC. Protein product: CASSHSNRRYDGEQYF.

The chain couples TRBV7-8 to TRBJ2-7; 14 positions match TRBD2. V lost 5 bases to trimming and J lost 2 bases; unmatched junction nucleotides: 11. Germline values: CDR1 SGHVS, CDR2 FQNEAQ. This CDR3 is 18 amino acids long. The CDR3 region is CASSLSSGTSGSAYEQYF. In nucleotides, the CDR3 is TGTGCCAGCAGCCTCTCGTCCGGGACTAGCGGGAGTGCCTACGAGCAGTACTTC. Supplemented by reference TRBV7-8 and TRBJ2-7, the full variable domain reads GAGVSQSPRYKVAKRGQDVALRCDPISGHVSLFWYQQALGQGPEFLTYFQNEAQLDKSGLPSDRFFAERPEGSVSTLKIQRTQQEDSAVYLCASSLSSGTSGSAYEQYFGPGTRLTVT.

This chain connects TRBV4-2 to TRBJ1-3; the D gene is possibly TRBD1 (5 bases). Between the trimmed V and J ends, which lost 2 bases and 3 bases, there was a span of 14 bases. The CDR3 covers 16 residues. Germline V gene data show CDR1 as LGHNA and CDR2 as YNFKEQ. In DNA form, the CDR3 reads TGTGCCAGCAGCCAAAGGGTGGGGGACTTTGGAAACACCATATATTTT. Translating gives CASSQRVGDFGNTIYF.

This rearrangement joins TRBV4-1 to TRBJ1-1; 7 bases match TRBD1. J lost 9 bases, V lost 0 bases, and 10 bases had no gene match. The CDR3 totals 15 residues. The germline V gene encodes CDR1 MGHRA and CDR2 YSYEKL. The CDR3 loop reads CASSQDSAGGGKAFF. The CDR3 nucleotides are TGCGCCAGCAGCCAAGATTCGGCAGGGGGAGGTAAAGCTTTCTTT.

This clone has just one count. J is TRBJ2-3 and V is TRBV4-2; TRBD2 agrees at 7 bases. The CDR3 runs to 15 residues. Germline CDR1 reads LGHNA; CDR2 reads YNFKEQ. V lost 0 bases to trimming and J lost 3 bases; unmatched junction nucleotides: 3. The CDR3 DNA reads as TGTGCCAGCAGCCAAGAGGGGGGGAGGACAGATACGCAGTATTTT. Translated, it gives CASSQEGGRTDTQYF.

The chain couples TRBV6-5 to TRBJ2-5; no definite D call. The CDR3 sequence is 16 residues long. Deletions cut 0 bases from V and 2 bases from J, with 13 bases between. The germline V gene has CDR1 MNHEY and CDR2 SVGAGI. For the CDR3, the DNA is TGTGCCAGCAGTTACTCGGACCCACGAAATCAAGAGACCCAGTACTTC. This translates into CASSYSDPRNQETQYF.

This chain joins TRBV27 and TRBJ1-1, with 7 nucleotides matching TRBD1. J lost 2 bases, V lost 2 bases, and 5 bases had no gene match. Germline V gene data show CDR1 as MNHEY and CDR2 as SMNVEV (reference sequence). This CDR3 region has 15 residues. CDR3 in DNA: TGTGCCAGCAGTTTAAGGGACAGACCAAACACTGAAGCTTTCTTT. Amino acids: CASSLRDRPNTEAFF.

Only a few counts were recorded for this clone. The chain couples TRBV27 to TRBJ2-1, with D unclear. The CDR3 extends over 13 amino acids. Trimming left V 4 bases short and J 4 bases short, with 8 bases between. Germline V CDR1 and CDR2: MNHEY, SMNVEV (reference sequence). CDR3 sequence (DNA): TGTGCCAGCAGTTGGACCACTTACAATGAGCAGTTCTTC. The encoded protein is CASSWTTYNEQFF.

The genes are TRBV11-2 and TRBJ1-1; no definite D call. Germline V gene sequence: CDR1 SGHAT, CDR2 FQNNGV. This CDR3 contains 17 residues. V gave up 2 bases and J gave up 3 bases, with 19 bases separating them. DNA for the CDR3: TGTGCCAGCAGCTTATTCAGCTCTCCCCGAGGACACACTGAAGCTTTCTTT. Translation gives CASSLFSSPRGHTEAFF.

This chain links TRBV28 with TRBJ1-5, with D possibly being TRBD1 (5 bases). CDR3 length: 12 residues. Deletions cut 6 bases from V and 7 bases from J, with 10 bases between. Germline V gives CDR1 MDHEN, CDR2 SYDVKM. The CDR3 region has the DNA TGTGCCAGCAGGGGCGGGGGGCAGCCCCAGCATTTT. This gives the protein CASRGGGQPQHF.

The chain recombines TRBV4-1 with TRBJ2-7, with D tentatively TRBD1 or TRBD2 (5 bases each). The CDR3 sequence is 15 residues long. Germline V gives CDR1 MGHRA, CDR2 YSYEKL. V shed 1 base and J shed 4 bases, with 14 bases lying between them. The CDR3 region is CASSQVRDGGYEQYF. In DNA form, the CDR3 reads TGCGCCAGCAGCCAAGTGAGGGACGGTGGGTACGAGCAGTACTTC.

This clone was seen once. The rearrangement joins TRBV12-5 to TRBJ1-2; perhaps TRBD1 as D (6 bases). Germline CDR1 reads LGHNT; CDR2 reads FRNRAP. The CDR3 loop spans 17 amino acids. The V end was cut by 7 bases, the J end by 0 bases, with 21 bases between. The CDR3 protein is CASAAYTGILANYGYTF. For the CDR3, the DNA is TGTGCTAGTGCCGCTTACACAGGGATTTTAGCTAACTATGGCTACACCTTC.

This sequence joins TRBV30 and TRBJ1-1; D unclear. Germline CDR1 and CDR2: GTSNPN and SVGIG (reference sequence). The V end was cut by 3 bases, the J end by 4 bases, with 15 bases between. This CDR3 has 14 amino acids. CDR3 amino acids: CAWRPREGSTEAFF. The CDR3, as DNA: TGTGCCTGGAGGCCTAGGGAGGGTTCCACTGAAGCTTTCTTT.

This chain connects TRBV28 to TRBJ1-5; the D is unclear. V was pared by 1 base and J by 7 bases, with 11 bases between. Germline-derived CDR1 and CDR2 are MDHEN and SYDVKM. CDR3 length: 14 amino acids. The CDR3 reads CASSLLPGRQPQHF. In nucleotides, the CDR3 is TGTGCCAGCAGTTTATTGCCCGGGAGACAGCCCCAGCATTTT.

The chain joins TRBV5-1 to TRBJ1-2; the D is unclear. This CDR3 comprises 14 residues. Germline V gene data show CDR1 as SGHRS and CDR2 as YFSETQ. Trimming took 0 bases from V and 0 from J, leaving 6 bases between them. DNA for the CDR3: TGCGCCAGCAGCTTGGCCGGCTCTAACTATGGCTACACCTTC. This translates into CASSLAGSNYGYTF.

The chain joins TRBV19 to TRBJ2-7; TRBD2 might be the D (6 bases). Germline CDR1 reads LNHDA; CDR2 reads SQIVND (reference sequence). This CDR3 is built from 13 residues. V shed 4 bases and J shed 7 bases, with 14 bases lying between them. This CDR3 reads CASSNGLKWEQYF. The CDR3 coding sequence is TGTGCCAGTAGTAACGGACTAAAGTGGGAGCAGTACTTC.

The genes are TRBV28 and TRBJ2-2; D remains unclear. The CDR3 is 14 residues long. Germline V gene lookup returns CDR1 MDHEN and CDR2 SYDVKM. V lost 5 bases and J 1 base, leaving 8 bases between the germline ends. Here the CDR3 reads CASSPSGNTGELFF. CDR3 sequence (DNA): TGTGCCAGCAGTCCCAGTGGGAACACCGGGGAGCTGTTTTTT.

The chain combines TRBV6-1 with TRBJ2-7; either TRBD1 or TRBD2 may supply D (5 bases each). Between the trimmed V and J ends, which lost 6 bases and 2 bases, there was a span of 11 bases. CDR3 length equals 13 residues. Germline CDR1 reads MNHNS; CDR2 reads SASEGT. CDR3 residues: CASSPSGPYEQYF. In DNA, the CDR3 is TGTGCCAGCAGCCCATCGGGGCCCTACGAGCAGTACTTC.

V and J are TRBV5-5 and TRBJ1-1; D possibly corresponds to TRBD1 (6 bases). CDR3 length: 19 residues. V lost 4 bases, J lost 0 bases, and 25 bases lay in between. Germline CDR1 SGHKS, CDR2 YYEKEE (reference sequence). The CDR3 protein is CASSLDWTVDDLMNTEAFF. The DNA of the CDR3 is TGTGCCAGCAGCCTAGACTGGACAGTTGACGATTTAATGAACACTGAAGCTTTCTTT. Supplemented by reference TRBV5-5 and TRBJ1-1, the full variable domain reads DAGVTQSPTHLIKTRGQQVTLRCSPISGHKSVSWYQQVLGQGPQFIFQYYEKEERGRGNFPDRFSARQFPNYSSELNVNALLLGDSALYLCASSLDWTVDDLMNTEAFFGQGTRLTVV.

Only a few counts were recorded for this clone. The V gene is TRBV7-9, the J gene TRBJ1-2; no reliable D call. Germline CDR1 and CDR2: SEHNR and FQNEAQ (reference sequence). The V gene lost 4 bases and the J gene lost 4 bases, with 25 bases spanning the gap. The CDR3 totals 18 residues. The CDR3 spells CASSSLDDLDTFFYGYTF. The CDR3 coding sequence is TGTGCCAGCAGCTCACTGGACGACCTCGATACGTTCTTCTATGGCTACACCTTC.

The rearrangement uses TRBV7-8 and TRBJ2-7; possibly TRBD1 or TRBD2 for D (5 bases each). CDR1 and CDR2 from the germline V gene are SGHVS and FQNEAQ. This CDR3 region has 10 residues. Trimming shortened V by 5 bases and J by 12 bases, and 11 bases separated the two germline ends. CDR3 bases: TGTGCCAGCAGCCCGGGACCCTCGTACTTC. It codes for CASSPGPSYF.

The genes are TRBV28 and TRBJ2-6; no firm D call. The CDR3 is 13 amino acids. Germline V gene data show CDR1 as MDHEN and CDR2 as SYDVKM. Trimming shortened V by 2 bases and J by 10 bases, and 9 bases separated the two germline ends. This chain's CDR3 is CASSLLDGNVLTF. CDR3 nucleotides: TGTGCCAGCAGTTTACTAGACGGGAACGTCCTGACTTTC.

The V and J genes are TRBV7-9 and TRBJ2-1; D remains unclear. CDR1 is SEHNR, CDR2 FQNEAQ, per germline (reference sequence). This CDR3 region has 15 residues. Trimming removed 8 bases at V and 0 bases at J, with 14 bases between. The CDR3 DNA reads TGTGCCAGCGCCAGACTCCCTAGCTCCTACAATGAGCAGTTCTTC. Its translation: CASARLPSSYNEQFF.

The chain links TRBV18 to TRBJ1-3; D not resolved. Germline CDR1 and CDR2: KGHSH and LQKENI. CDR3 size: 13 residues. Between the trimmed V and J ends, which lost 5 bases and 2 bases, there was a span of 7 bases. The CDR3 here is CASSTETGNTIYF. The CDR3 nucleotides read TGTGCCAGCTCAACCGAGACTGGAAACACCATATATTTT.

CDR3 DNA: TGTGCCAGCAGCCATAGGCCCCAGGGGCGGACTGGGGAAAAACTGTTTTTT. Amino acids: CASSHRPQGRTGEKLFF. The V gene is TRBV13, the J gene TRBJ1-4; D possibly corresponds to TRBD1 (6 bases). Trimming left V 5 bases short and J 8 bases short, with 24 bases between. Germline V lookup: CDR1 PRHDT, CDR2 FYEKMQ (reference sequence). The CDR3 totals 17 residues.